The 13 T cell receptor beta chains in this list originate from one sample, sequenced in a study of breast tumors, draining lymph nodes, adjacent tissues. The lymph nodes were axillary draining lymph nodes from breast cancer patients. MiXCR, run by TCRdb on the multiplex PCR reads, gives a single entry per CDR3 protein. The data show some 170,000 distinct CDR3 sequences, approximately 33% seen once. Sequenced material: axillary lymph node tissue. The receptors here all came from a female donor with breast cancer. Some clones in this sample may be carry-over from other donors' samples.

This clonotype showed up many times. The CDR3 coding sequence is TGTGCCAGCAGCCGACTAGCGGGAGGGCAGAGTGAGCAGTTCTTC. As protein: CASSRLAGGQSEQFF. The rearrangement uses TRBV7-2 and TRBJ2-1, with TRBD2 matching 14 bases. This CDR3 has 15 amino acids. V shed 5 bases and J 9 bases; nucleotides not matched to a gene: 6. The germline V gene has CDR1 SGHTA and CDR2 FQGNSA.

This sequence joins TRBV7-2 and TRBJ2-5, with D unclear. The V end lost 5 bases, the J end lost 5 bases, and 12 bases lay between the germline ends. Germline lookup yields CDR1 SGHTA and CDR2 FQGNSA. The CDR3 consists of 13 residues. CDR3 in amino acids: CASSGGYNETQYF. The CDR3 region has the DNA TGTGCCAGCAGCGGTGGGTACAATGAGACCCAGTACTTC.

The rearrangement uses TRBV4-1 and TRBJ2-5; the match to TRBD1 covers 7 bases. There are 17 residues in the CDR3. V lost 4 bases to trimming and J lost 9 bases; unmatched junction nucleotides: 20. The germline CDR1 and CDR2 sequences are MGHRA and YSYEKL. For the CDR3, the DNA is TGCGCCAGCAGCCGGCAGGACTTGACAGGGAGCAATCAGCCCCAGTACTTC. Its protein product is CASSRQDLTGSNQPQYF.

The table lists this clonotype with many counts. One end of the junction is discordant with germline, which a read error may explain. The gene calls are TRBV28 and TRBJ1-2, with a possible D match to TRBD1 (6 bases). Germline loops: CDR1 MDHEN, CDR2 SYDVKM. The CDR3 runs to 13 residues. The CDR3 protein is CASTEGLTGSFFF. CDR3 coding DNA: TGTGCCAGCACCGAGGGCCTTACAGGGAGTTTCTTCTTC.

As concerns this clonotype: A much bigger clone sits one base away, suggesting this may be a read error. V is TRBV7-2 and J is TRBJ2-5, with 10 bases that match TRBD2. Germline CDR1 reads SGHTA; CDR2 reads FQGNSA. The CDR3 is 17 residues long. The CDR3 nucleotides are TGTGCCAGCAGCTTAGCACAGCGGGGGGGGTACCAAGAGCCCCAGTACTTC. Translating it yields CASSLAQRGGYQEPQYF.

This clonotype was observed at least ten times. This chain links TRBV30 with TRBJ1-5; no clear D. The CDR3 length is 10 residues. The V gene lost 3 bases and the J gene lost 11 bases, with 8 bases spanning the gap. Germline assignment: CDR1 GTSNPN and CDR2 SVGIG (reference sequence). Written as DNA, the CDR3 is TGTGCCTGGAGGGTAGGGACCCAGCATTTT. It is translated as CAWRVGTQHF.

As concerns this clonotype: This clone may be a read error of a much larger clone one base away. The CDR3 DNA reads as TGTGCCAGCAGTTACCGGGGGGTAGTAGTGGCCACCTACGAGCAGTACTTC. Translated, it gives CASSYRGVVVATYEQYF. J is TRBJ2-7 and V is TRBV6-2 or TRBV6-3; 7 positions match TRBD2. Germline trimming cut 2 bases from V and 2 bases from J; bases unmatched to any gene: 12. Germline values: CDR1 MNHEY, CDR2 SVGEGT. The CDR3 extends over 17 amino acids.

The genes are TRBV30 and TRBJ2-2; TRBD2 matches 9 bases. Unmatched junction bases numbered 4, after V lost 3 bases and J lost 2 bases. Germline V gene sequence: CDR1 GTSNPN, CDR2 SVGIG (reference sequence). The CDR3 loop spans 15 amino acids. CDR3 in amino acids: CAWSRLAANTGELFF. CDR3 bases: TGTGCCTGGAGCCGACTAGCGGCTAACACCGGGGAGCTGTTTTTT. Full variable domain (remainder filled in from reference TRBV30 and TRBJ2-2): SQTIHQWPATLVQPVGSPLSLECTVEGTSNPNLYWYRQAAGRGLQLLFYSVGIGQISSEVPQNLSASRPQDRQFILSSKKLLLSDSGFYLCAWSRLAANTGELFFGEGSRLTVL.

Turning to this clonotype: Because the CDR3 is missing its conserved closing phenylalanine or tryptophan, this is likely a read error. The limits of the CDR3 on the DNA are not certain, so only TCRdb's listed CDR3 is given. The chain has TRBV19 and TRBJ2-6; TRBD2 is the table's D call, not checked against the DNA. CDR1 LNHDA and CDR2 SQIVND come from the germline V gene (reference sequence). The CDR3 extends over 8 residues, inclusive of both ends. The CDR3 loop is CASSIMAS.

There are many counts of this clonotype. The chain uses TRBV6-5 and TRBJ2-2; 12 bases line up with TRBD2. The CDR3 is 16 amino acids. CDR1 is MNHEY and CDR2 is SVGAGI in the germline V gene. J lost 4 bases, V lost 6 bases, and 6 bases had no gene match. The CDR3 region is CASRLAGGPFTGELFF. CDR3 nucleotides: TGTGCCAGCAGGCTAGCGGGAGGGCCCTTCACCGGGGAGCTGTTTTTT.

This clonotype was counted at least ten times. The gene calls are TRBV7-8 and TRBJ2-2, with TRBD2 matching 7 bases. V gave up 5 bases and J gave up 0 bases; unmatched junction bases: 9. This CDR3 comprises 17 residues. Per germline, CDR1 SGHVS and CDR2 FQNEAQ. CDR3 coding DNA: TGTGCCAGCAGCCTCGACCGGGGAGGGGCGAACACCGGGGAGCTGTTTTTT. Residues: CASSLDRGGANTGELFF.

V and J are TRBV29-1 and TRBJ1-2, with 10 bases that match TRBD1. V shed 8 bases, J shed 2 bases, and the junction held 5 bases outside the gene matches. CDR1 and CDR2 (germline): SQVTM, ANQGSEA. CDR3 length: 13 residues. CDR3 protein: CSLDRGSNYGYTF. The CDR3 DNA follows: TGCAGCTTGGACAGGGGGTCCAACTATGGCTACACCTTC.

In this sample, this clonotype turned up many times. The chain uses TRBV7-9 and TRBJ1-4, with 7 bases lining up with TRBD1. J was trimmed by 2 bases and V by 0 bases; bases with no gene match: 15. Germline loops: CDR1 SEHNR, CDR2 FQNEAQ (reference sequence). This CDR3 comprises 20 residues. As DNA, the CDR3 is TGTGCCAGCAGCTTAGCTATAGCGACAGGGCTATGGTCGACTAATGAAAAACTGTTTTTT. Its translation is CASSLAIATGLWSTNEKLFF.